This T cell receptor (beta chain) was captured by sequencing in a study of shared clonotypes between healthy human individuals. Using immunoSEQ multiplex PCR, the repertoire was profiled, and TCRdb retains in-frame clones only, with some absent. In the table there are roughly 410,000 clones, roughly 96% of which are singletons. The donors were all Caucasian adults (living in Nashville, Tennessee). This CDR3 is 14 amino acids long. Germline V gene lookup returns CDR1 WNHNN and CDR2 SYGVQD (reference sequence). V trimming: 5 bases; J trimming: 0 bases; junction bases outside the gene matches: 0. The clonotype was recovered from a man aged 30 to 39 in good health. Sequencing was performed on memory CD8+ T cells sorted from blood. The subset: CD45RO+ cells pooled with CCR7-negative TemRA cells. The chain links TRBV10-1 to TRBJ2-1; 8 nucleotides line up with TRBD2. The CDR3 here is CASSSGSSYNEQFF. The CDR3 DNA is TGCGCCAGCAGTAGCGGGAGCTCCTACAATGAGCAGTTCTTC.